This T cell receptor (beta chain) was sequenced for a study of T-cell memory formation after mild COVID-19. The study, taken as a whole, reports: Balance between CD4 and CD8 was seen in clones contracting day 15 to 85, and a CD4+ lean was seen in later expanders. Whether day 37 second-wave clones are SARS-CoV-2-specific was not confirmed. Contracting CD4+ clones lay largely in CM and EM, with CD8+ ones residing in EMRA.

A few counts support this clonotype. Its target is not known. TCR alpha and TCR beta cDNA libraries carrying sample barcodes and UMIs were produced by 5'RACE using constant-segment primers. From the 5' RACE reads, TCRdb called clonotypes with MiXCR, one entry per CDR3 protein. The sample carries roughly 110,000 distinct CDR3 sequences, 17% recorded once. Trimming removed 2 bases at V and 1 base at J, with 8 bases between. The CDR3 consists of 15 residues. Germline V gives CDR1 ENHRY, CDR2 SYGVKD. The TCR sequence derives from an adult woman who had mild COVID-19 (a few samples of this study predate the infection). Cell type and time point are not known. The sequencing sample was made of PBMCs or a T cell subset sorted from them (not recorded which). The chain carries TRBV10-3 and TRBJ2-2; possible D gene TRBD2, 5 bases. CDR3 sequence reads: CAISERSVNTGELFF. CDR3 bases: TGTGCCATCAGTGAGCGTAGCGTGAACACCGGGGAGCTGTTTTTT.